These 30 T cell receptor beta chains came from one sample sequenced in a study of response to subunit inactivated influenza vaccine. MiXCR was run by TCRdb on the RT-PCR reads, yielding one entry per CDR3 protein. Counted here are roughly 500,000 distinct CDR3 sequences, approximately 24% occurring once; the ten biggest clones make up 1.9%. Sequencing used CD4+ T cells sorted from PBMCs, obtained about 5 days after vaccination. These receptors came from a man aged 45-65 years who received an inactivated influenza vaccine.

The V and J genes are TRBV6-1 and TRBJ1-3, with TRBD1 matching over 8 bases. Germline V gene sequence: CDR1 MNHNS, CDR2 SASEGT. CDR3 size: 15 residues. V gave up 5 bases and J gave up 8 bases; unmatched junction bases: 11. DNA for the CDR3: TGTGCCAGCAGTCCAGGGACAGGAAGGGCGGACACCATATATTTT. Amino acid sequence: CASSPGTGRADTIYF.

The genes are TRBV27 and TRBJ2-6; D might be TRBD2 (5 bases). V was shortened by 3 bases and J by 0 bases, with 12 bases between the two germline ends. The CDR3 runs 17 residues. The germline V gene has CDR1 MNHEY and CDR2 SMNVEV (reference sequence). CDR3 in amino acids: CASSFLAGSSGANVLTF. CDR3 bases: TGTGCCAGCAGTTTCCTGGCGGGTTCCTCTGGGGCCAACGTCCTGACTTTC.

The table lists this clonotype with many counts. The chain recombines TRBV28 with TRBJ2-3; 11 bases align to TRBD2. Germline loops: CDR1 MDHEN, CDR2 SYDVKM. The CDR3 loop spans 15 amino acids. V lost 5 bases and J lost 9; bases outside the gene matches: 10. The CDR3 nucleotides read TGTGCCAGCAGTGTAGCGGGAGGGTATTTTGAGACGCAGTATTTT. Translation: CASSVAGGYFETQYF.

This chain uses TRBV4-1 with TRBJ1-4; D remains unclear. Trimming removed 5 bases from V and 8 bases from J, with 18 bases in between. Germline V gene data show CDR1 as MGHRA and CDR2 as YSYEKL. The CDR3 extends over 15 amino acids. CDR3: CASSKRSGDQEKLFF. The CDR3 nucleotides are TGCGCCAGCAGCAAACGGAGCGGAGACCAGGAAAAACTGTTTTTT.

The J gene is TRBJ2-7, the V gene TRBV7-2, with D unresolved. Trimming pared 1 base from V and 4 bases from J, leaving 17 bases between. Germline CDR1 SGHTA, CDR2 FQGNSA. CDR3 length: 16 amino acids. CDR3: CASSLVAFSLMYEQYF. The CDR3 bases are TGTGCCAGCAGCTTAGTAGCATTTTCGCTGATGTACGAGCAGTACTTC. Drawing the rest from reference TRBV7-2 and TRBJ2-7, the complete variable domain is GAGVSQSPSNKVTEKGKDVELRCDPISGHTALYWYRQSLGQGLEFLIYFQGNSAPDKSGLPSDRFSAERTGGSVSTLTIQRTQQEDSAVYLCASSLVAFSLMYEQYFGPGTRLTVT.

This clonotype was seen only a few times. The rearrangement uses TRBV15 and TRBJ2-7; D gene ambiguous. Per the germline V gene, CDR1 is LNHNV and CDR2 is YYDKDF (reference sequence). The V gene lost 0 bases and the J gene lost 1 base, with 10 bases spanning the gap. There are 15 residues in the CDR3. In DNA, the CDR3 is TGTGCCACCAGCAGAGAGGGTCGTGCATCCTACGAGCAGTACTTC. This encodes CATSREGRASYEQYF.

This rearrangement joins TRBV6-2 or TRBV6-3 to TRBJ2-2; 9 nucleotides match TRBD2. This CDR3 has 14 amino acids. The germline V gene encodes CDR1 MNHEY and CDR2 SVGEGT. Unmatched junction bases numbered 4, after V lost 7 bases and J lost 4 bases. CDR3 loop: CASMTSGFTGELFF. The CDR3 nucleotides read TGTGCCAGCATGACTAGCGGATTCACCGGGGAGCTGTTTTTT.

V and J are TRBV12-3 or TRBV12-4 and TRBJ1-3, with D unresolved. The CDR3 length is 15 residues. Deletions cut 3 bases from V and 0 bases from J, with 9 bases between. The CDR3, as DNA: TGTGCCAGCAGTTTTGGAGTCAGCTCTGGAAACACCATATATTTT. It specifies CASSFGVSSGNTIYF.

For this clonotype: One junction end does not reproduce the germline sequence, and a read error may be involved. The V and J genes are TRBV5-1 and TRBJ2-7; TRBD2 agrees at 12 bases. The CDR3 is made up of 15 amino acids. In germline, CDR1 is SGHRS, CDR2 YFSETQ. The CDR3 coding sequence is TGTGCCAGCAGCCCTGGACTAGCGGGAACCTACGAGCAGTACTTC. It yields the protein CASSPGLAGTYEQYF. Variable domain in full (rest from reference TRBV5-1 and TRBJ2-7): KAGVTQTPRYLIKTRGQQVTLSCSPISGHRSVSWYQQTPGQGLQFLFEYFSETQRNKGNFPGRFSGRQFSNSRSEMNVSTLELGDSALYLCASSPGLAGTYEQYFGPGTRLTVT.

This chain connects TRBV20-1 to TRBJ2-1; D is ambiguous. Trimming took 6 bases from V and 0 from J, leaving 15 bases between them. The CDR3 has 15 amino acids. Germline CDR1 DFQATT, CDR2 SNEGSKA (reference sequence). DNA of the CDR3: TGCAGTGCAACCTCCGGCCCGAGCTCCTACAATGAGCAGTTCTTC. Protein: CSATSGPSSYNEQFF.

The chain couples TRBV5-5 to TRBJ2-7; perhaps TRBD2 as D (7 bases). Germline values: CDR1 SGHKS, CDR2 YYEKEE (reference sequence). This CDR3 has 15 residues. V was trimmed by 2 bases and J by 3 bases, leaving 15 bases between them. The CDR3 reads CASSFNPRGGYEQYF. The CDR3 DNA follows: TGTGCCAGCAGCTTTAATCCGAGGGGGGGCTACGAGCAGTACTTC.

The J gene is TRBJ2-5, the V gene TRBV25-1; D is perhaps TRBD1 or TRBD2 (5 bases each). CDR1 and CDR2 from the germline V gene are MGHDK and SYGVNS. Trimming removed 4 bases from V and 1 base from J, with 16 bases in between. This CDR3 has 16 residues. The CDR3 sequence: CASSAPPGTSQETQYF. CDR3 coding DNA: TGTGCCAGCAGTGCCCCTCCCGGGACCTCCCAAGAGACCCAGTACTTC. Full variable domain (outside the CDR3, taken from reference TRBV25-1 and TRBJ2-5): EADIYQTPRYLVIGTGKKITLECSQTMGHDKMYWYQQDPGMELHLIHYSYGVNSTEKGDLSSESTVSRIRTEHFPLTLESARPSHTSQYLCASSAPPGTSQETQYFGPGTRLLVL.

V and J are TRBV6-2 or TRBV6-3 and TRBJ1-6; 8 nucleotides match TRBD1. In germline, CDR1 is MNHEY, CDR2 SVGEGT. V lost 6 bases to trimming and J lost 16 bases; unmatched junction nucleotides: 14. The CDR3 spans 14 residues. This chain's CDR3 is CASSSNQRTGTLHF. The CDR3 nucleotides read TGTGCCAGCAGCTCCAACCAAAGGACAGGGACGCTCCACTTT.

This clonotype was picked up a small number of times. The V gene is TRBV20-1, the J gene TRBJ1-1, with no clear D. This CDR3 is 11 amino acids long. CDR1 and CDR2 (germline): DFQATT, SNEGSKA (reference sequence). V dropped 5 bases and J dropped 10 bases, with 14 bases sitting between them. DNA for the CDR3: TGCAGTGCTCAACGACAAGGGCGAGCTTTCTTT. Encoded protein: CSAQRQGRAFF.

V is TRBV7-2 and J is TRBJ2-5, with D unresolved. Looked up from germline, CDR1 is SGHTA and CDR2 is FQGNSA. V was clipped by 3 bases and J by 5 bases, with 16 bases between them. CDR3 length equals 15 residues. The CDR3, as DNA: TGTGCCAGCAGCTTGATCTCGTCGCTGGGGGAGACCCAGTACTTC. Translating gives CASSLISSLGETQYF. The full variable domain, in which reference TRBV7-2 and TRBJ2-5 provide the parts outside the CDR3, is GAGVSQSPSNKVTEKGKDVELRCDPISGHTALYWYRQSLGQGLEFLIYFQGNSAPDKSGLPSDRFSAERTGGSVSTLTIQRTQQEDSAVYLCASSLISSLGETQYFGPGTRLLVL.

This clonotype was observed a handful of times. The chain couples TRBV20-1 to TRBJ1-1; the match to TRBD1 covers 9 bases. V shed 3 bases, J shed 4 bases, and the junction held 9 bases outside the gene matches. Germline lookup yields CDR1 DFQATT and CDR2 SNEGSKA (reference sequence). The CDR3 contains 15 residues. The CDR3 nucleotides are TGCAGTGCTAGGAGGGGACAGGGCGCGGCCACTGAAGCTTTCTTT. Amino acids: CSARRGQGAATEAFF.

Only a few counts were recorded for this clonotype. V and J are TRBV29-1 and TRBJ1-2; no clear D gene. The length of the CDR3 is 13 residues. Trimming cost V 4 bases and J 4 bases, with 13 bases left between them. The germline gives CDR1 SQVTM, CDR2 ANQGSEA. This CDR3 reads CSVGTGFGYGYTF. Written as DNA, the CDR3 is TGCAGCGTTGGAACGGGTTTCGGCTATGGCTACACCTTC.

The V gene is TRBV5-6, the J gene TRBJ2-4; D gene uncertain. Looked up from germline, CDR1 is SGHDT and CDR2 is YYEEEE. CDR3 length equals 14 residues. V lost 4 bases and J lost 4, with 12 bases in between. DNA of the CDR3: TGTGCCAGCAGCCTGCGGTCAGGTAAAAACATTCAGTACTTC. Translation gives CASSLRSGKNIQYF.

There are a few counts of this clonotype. The CDR3 DNA reads TGTGCCAGCAGCCCACCCGCGGGACTAGCGCGATCGAGCTCCTACAATGAGCAGTTCTTC. Translated: CASSPPAGLARSSSYNEQFF. V is TRBV12-3 or TRBV12-4 and J is TRBJ2-1; TRBD2 matches 10 bases. CDR3 length equals 20 residues. The V and J ends lost 6 bases and 0 bases, in that order; junction bases with no gene match: 17.

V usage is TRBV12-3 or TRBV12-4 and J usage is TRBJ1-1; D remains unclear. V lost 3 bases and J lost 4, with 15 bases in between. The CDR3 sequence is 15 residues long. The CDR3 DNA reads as TGTGCCAGCAGTTTGAGACGGGTCTTCGGCACTGAAGCTTTCTTT. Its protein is CASSLRRVFGTEAFF.

CDR3 nucleotides: TGTGCCAGCAGCTTGCCCACTAGCGGAATCGACAATGAGCAGTTCTTC. This gives the protein CASSLPTSGIDNEQFF. The genes are TRBV5-5 and TRBJ2-1; 8 nucleotides line up with TRBD2. J gave up 5 bases and V 1 base, and 8 bases lay outside the gene matches. CDR1 is SGHKS, CDR2 YYEKEE, per germline (reference sequence). This CDR3 spans 16 amino acids.

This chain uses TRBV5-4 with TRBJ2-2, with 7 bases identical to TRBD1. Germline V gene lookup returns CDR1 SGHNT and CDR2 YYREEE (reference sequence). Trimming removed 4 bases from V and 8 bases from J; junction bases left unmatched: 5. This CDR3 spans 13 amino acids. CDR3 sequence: CASSVKGAGELFF. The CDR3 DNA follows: TGTGCCAGCAGCGTAAAGGGGGCGGGGGAGCTGTTTTTT.

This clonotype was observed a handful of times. The CDR3 nucleotides read TGCGCCAGCAGCTTCGGTGATGCCACTGAAGCTTTCTTT. It translates to CASSFGDATEAFF. The chain employs TRBV5-1 and TRBJ1-1; D remains unclear. The length of the CDR3 is 13 residues. Germline assignment: CDR1 SGHRS and CDR2 YFSETQ. V lost 2 bases and J 4 bases, leaving 9 bases between the germline ends.

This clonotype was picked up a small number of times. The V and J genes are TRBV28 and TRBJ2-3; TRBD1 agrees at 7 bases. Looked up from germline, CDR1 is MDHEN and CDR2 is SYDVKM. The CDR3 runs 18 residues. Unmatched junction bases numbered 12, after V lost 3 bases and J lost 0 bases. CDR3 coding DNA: TGTGCCAGCAGTTTCGGCACCCGGGACAGATCTAGCACAGATACGCAGTATTTT. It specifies CASSFGTRDRSSTDTQYF.

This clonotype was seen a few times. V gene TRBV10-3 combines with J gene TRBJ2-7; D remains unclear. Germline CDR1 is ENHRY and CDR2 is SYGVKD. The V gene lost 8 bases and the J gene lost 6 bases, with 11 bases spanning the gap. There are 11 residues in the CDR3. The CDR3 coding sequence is TGTGCCATCGGGCTGGGCCCCGAGCAGTACTTC. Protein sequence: CAIGLGPEQYF.

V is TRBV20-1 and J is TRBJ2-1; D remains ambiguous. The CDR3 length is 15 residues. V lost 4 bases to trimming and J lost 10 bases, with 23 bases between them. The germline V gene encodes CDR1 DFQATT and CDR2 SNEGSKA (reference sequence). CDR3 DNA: TGCAGTGCTACACACGAAAGTCTGAATGAGATGGAGCAGTTCTTC. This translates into CSATHESLNEMEQFF.

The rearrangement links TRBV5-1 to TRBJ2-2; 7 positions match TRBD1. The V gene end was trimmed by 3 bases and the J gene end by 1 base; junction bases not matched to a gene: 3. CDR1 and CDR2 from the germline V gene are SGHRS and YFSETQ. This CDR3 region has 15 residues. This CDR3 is CASSWDSGNTGELFF. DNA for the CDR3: TGCGCCAGCAGCTGGGACAGCGGGAACACCGGGGAGCTGTTTTTT.

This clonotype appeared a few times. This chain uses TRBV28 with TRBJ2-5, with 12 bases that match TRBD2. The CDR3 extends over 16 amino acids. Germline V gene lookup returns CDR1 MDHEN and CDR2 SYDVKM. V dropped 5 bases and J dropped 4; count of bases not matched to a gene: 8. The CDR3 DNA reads TGTGCCAGCAGTCCCCCCCTAGCGGGAGGGCGAGAGACCCAGTACTTC. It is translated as CASSPPLAGGRETQYF.

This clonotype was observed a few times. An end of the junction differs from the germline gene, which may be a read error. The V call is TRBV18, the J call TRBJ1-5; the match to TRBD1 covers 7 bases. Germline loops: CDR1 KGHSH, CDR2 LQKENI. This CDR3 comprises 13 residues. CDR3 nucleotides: TGTGCCAGCTCACCCCCCCGACAGGGACCCCTGCATTTT. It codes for CASSPPRQGPLHF.

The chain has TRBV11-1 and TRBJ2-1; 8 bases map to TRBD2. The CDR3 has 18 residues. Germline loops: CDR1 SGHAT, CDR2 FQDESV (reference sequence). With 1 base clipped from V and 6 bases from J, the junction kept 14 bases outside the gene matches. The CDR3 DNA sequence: TGTGCCAGCAGCTTAGGGGGGCTTGGGACTAGAGGACGCAATGAGCAGTTCTTC. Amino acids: CASSLGGLGTRGRNEQFF.